These 6 T cell receptor beta chains were all obtained from the same sample, sequenced in a study of response to subunit inactivated influenza vaccine listed by TCRdb under 2018. Libraries were made using RT-PCR. Sequencing took place on an Illumina HiSeq 2500. TCRdb handled the public reads itself, with Q25 trimming in fastp and clone calling in MiXCR, and kept productive beta chains. Every entry covers one CDR3 protein and lists the most common genes and DNA from its rows. The sample has around 650,000 distinct CDR3 sequences on record, more than 15% of them singletons. Around a tenth of the sample comes from the top ten. Sequenced here: PBMCs from blood, sampled about 11 days after vaccination. Every receptor here comes from a man between 45 and 60 years old who received an inactivated influenza vaccine. Donor details come from another sample of the same person, matched by shared clones.

This clonotype was observed a few times. V gene TRBV10-3 combines with J gene TRBJ2-7, with TRBD1 identical over 10 bases. The trim removed 6 bases at V and 3 bases at J, leaving 2 bases unmatched. CDR1 is ENHRY and CDR2 is SYGVKD in the germline V gene. The CDR3 is 13 amino acids. CDR3 in DNA: TGTGCCATCAGGCGGACAGGGGGCTACGAGCAGTACTTC. Protein product: CAIRRTGGYEQYF.

This clonotype was counted only a few times. The chain uses TRBV10-3 and TRBJ2-3, with 14 bases fitting TRBD2. CDR1 is ENHRY and CDR2 is SYGVKD in the germline V gene. V was pared by 5 bases and J by 3 bases, with 1 base of the junction left unmatched. CDR3 length equals 15 residues. The CDR3 here is CAISRTSGGTDTQYF. Here the CDR3 DNA reads TGTGCCATCAGTCGGACTAGCGGGGGGACAGATACGCAGTATTTT.

This clonotype was counted between two and nine times. The genes are TRBV20-1 and TRBJ2-7; D might be TRBD1 (6 bases). The V gene lost 6 bases and the J gene lost 10 bases, with 16 bases spanning the gap. The CDR3 has 11 residues. CDR1 and CDR2 (germline): DFQATT, SNEGSKA (reference sequence). CDR3 nucleotide sequence: TGCAGTGCAAAGCTAGAGGGGGAACAGTACTTC. Its protein product is CSAKLEGEQYF.

Only one count was recorded for this clonotype. The V gene is TRBV18, the J gene TRBJ2-5, with D perhaps TRBD1 or TRBD2 (5 bases each). The germline CDR1 and CDR2 sequences are KGHSH and LQKENI. The germline V and J ends were trimmed by 1 base and 7 bases, with 13 bases remaining between them. The CDR3 is 14 residues long. The CDR3 sequence: CASSPQRDVGTQYF. CDR3 bases: TGTGCCAGCTCACCACAGAGGGACGTCGGGACCCAGTACTTC.

The chain has TRBV7-3 and TRBJ2-7; TRBD2 matches 9 bases. Losses at the gene ends were 2 bases for V and 5 bases for J; bases not matched to a gene: 10. Germline V gives CDR1 SGHTA, CDR2 FQGTGA. The CDR3 is made up of 16 amino acids. The DNA of the CDR3 is TGTGCCAGCAGCTTAGGCCCGGCGGGAGGGCCCGACGAGCAGTACTTC. Translated: CASSLGPAGGPDEQYF.

V gene TRBV20-1 combines with J gene TRBJ2-7; 8 bases fit TRBD1. This CDR3 is built from 16 residues. Looked up from germline, CDR1 is DFQATT and CDR2 is SNEGSKA (reference sequence). The ends lost 0 bases at V and 2 bases at J; junction bases unmatched: 9. The CDR3 DNA follows: TGCAGTGCTAGAGATCTGGACAGGGTTAGGCCCTACGAGCAGTACTTC. Translation gives CSARDLDRVRPYEQYF.